This T cell receptor beta chain was obtained from a study of PD-1 blockade in classical Hodgkin lymphoma. Brentuximab vedotin exposure varied among the patients, all of whom had relapsed after autologous stem cell transplantation. Some clones are missing from TCRdb's copy, which holds only in-frame ones; the method was immunoSEQ multiplex PCR. The profile shows about 10,000 clones, around 72% of them singletons. This CDR3 region has 17 residues. Germline trimming cut 9 bases from V and 3 bases from J; bases unmatched to any gene: 19. CDR1 is LNHDA and CDR2 is SQIVND in the germline V gene (reference sequence).

The sequence was obtained from a human donor with classical Hodgkin lymphoma. V is TRBV19 and J is TRBJ1-2; 7 bases agree with TRBD1. Sequenced material: peripheral blood mononuclear cells (PBMCs), taken at baseline. The chain's CDR3 is CASTNDLLQGGDYGYTF. The CDR3 DNA reads TGTGCCAGCACTAACGACCTCCTTCAAGGGGGCGACTATGGCTACACCTTC. Full variable domain (outside the CDR3, taken from reference TRBV19 and TRBJ1-2): DGGITQSPKYLFRKEGQNVTLSCEQNLNHDAMYWYRQDPGQGLRLIYYSQIVNDFQKGDIAEGYSVSREKKESFPLTVTSAQKNPTAFYLCASTNDLLQGGDYGYTFGSGTRLTVV.